The rows below give T cell receptor beta chains drawn from one sample of a study of Ad26.COV2.S vaccination and SARS-CoV-2 variants. Assay used: immunoSEQ multiplex PCR; TCRdb lists only in-frame clones, some missing. This sample carries under 250,000 clones, 87% of them seen once, and the ten largest clones take roughly 3%. Sample: peripheral blood, taken in a trial of Ad26.COV2.S vaccine versus placebo. The receptor set was obtained from a person between 18 and 65 years old who received the Ad26.COV2.S COVID-19 vaccine or a placebo. The CDR3 runs from the conserved cysteine through the conserved F or W. D genes are given only for firm matches. Rows give clone size only sometimes, using once, few, many, or a class for an expanded clone.

d_call	clone_size	v_call	j_call	cdr3_nt	cdr3_aa
TRBD2	.	TRBV6-6	TRBJ2-3	TGTGCCAGCTTAGCGGGAGCGGGCACAGATACGCAGTATTTT	CASLAGAGTDTQYF
TRBD2	.	TRBV5-1	TRBJ2-7	TGCGCCAGCAGCGCACAAGCGGGGGGGACTTACGAGCAGTACTTC	CASSAQAGGTYEQYF
.	.	TRBV2	TRBJ2-2	TGTGCCCATAAGGGGGGCGCCGGGGAGCTGTTTTTT	CAHKGGAGELFF
TRBD1	.	TRBV3-1/TRBV3-2	TRBJ1-6	TGTGCCAGCAGCCTATCCCAGGGGACAGGGAATTCACCCCTCCACTTT	CASSLSQGTGNSPLHF
.	.	TRBV29-1	TRBJ1-2	TGCAGCGTCGATGGGGGTGGGGGAGGCGAATATGGCTACACCTTC	CSVDGGGGGEYGYTF
.	.	TRBV6-4	TRBJ2-3	TGTGCCAGCAGTGAATCTGGGGGCGGCACAGATACGCAGTATTTT	CASSESGGGTDTQYF
.	.	TRBV9	TRBJ1-6	TGTGCCAGCAGCGTAGCGGGGAGGGCTGATTCACCCCTCCACTTT	CASSVAGRADSPLHF
.	.	TRBV2	TRBJ1-3	TGTGCCAGCAGTGAAGCGCCAGCCTCTGGAAACACCATATATTTT	CASSEAPASGNTIYF
TRBD2	.	TRBV7-3	TRBJ2-3	TGTGCCAGCAGCTTGGGACTAGCGGTAGATACGCAGTATTTT	CASSLGLAVDTQYF
TRBD1	.	TRBV7-2	TRBJ1-5	TGTGCCAGCAGCGATGGGACAGCCTACAATCAGCCCCAGCATTTT	CASSDGTAYNQPQHF
.	.	TRBV11-1	TRBJ2-7	TGTGCCAGCAGCTGGAGGAGGTTCTACGAGCAGTACTTC	CASSWRRFYEQYF
.	once	TRBV12-3/TRBV12-4	TRBJ1-1	TGTGCCAGCAGTTTCGCGAGCACTGAAGCTTTCTTT	CASSFASTEAFF
.	.	TRBV4-3	TRBJ2-2	TGCGCCAGCAGCCAAAGACCGAGAAACACCGGGGAGCTGTTTTTT	CASSQRPRNTGELFF
.	.	TRBV18	TRBJ1-2	TGTGCCAGCTCACAGGACAGATTTAACTATGGCTACACCTTC	CASSQDRFNYGYTF
.	.	TRBV5-1	TRBJ1-4	TGCGCCAGCAGCTTGGTTGCAGGGGAAAAACTGTTTTTT	CASSLVAGEKLFF
.	.	TRBV6-6	TRBJ1-6	TGTGCCAGCAGTGCGACCGATTCACCCCTCCACTTT	CASSATDSPLHF
TRBD2	.	TRBV10-3	TRBJ2-4	TGTGCCATCAGTGAATCTAGCGGGAGGGGAATAGACATTCAGTACTTC	CAISESSGRGIDIQYF
TRBD2	many	TRBV6-2/TRBV6-3	TRBJ2-5	TGTGCCAGCAGTTCGGGGGGGGGCTCAGAGACCCAGTACTTC	CASSSGGGSETQYF
.	.	TRBV2	TRBJ2-3	TGTGCCAGCAGTGGAGGGGCAGATACGCAGTATTTT	CASSGGADTQYF
TRBD1	.	TRBV30	TRBJ2-7	TGTGCCTGGTCGACTCAGGGGGCGAGGGAGCAGTACTTC	CAWSTQGAREQYF
.	.	TRBV18	TRBJ1-4	TGTGCCAGCTCGCCCGGGGCGGGCGCTAATGAAAAACTGTTTTTT	CASSPGAGANEKLFF
.	.	TRBV27	TRBJ2-1	TGTGCCAGCAGTTTCGACAGGAAAACCTACAATGAGCAGTTCTTC	CASSFDRKTYNEQFF
TRBD2	.	TRBV9	TRBJ2-3	TGTGCCAGCAGCGTAGTCAGCGGGAGGGCAGATACGCAGTATTTT	CASSVVSGRADTQYF
TRBD1	.	TRBV19	TRBJ1-4	TGTGCCAGTAGGCGGGACAGGTTATCCCAAACTAATGAAAAACTGTTTTTT	CASRRDRLSQTNEKLFF
TRBD1	.	TRBV27	TRBJ1-6	TGTGCCAGCAGTAACAGGGGGGATCGTTCACCCCTCCACTTT	CASSNRGDRSPLHF
.	.	TRBV12-3/TRBV12-4	TRBJ2-1	TGTGCCAGCAGCGATAAGTACAATGAGCAGTTCTTC	CASSDKYNEQFF
.	.	TRBV3-1/TRBV3-2	TRBJ2-3	TGTGCCAGCAGCCAAGATGCGGCCTGGGATACGCAGTATTTT	CASSQDAAWDTQYF
TRBD1	.	TRBV5-1	TRBJ2-5	TGCGCCAGCAGCTGGCGACAGGGGACCGAAGAGACCCAGTACTTC	CASSWRQGTEETQYF
.	.	TRBV6-1	TRBJ1-6	TGTGCCAGCAGTGTACAGGGTCGGAGTACCTATAATTCACCCCTCCACTTT	CASSVQGRSTYNSPLHF
TRBD2	.	TRBV5-5	TRBJ2-1	TGTGCCAGCAGCTTGAGACTAGCCAACAATGAGCAGTTCTTC	CASSLRLANNEQFF
.	.	TRBV19	TRBJ1-4	TGTGCCAGTAGTATCGAAGCAACTAATGAAAAACTGTTTTTT	CASSIEATNEKLFF
.	.	TRBV5-1	TRBJ1-4	TGCGCCAGCAGTCGGGGGGAGTCAACTAATGAAAAACTGTTTTTT	CASSRGESTNEKLFF
TRBD1	.	TRBV15	TRBJ1-3	TGTGCCACCAGGGGCAGGGGGCTTAGAAACACCATATATTTT	CATRGRGLRNTIYF
TRBD2	.	TRBV6-1	TRBJ2-3	TGTGCCAGCAGTGCCCGCGGGGGTACCAAAGCAGATACGCAGTATTTT	CASSARGGTKADTQYF
.	.	TRBV3-1/TRBV3-2	TRBJ2-3	TGTGCCAGCAGCCAAGGTGATCAGGCAGTTACAGATACGCAGTATTTT	CASSQGDQAVTDTQYF
.	.	TRBV5-5	TRBJ1-6	TGTGCCAGCAGCTTGATCTCCTCCTATAATTCACCCCTCCACTTT	CASSLISSYNSPLHF
TRBD1	.	TRBV2	TRBJ1-3	TGTGCCAGCAGGAGTGGACAGGCTGGAAACACCATATATTTT	CASRSGQAGNTIYF
.	.	TRBV3-1/TRBV3-2	TRBJ1-1	TGTGCCAGCAGCTCCCGGACAGTAAACACTGAAGCTTTCTTT	CASSSRTVNTEAFF
.	.	TRBV6-5	TRBJ1-1	TGTGCCAGCAGCTTAACAGGGACACCCGGAGGAGCTTTCTTT	CASSLTGTPGGAFF
.	few	TRBV6-4	TRBJ2-2	TGTGCCAGCAGTGACTCGATGGGAGGCAGGGGTGGCACCGGGGAGCTGTTTTTT	CASSDSMGGRGGTGELFF
TRBD1	.	TRBV5-4	TRBJ1-4	TGTGCCAGCAGCGAAAAGCTGACAGGGGGTGTTAATGAAAAACTGTTTTTT	CASSEKLTGGVNEKLFF
TRBD1	once	TRBV19	TRBJ2-2	TGTGCCAGTAGGCCTCGACAGGGCACCGGGGAGCTGTTTTTT	CASRPRQGTGELFF